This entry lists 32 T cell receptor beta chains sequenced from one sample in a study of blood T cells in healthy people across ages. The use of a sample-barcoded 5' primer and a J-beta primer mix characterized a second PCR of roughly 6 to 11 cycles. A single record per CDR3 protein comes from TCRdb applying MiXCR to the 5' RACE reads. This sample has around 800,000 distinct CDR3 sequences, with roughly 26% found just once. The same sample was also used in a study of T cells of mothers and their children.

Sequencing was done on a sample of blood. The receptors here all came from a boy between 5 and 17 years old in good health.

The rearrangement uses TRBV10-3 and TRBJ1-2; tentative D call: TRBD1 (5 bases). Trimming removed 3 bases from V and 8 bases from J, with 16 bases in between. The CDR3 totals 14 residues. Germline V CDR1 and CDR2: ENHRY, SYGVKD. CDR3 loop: CAISDPGSWGGYTF. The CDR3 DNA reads TGTGCCATCAGTGACCCTGGAAGTTGGGGCGGCTACACCTTC.

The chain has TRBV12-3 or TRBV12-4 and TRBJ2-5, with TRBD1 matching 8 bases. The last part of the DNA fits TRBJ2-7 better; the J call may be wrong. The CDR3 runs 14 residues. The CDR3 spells CASSLQGATYEQYF. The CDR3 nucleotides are TGTGCCAGCAGTTTACAGGGGGCAACCTACGAGCAGTACTTC.

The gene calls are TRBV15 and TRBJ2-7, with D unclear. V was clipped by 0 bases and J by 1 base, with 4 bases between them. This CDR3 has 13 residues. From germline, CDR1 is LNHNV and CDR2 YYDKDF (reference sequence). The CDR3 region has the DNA TGTGCCACCAGCAGAGATTGGTCCTACGAGCAGTACTTC. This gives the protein CATSRDWSYEQYF. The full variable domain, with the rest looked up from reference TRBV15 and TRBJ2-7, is DAMVIQNPRYQVTQFGKPVTLSCSQTLNHNVMYWYQQKSSQAPKLLFHYYDKDFNNEADTPDNFQSRRPNTSFCFLDIRSPGLGDTAMYLCATSRDWSYEQYFGPGTRLTVT.

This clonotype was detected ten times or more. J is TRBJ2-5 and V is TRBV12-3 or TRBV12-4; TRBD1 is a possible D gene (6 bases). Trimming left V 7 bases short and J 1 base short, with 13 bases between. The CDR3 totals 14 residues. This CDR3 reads CASTPQGSQETQYF. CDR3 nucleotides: TGTGCCAGCACCCCCCAGGGGAGCCAAGAGACCCAGTACTTC.

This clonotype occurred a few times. DNA of the CDR3: TGTGCCAGCAGCCCCAGACAGGGAACCTACACTGAAGCTTTCTTT. Encoded protein: CASSPRQGTYTEAFF. The rearrangement links TRBV7-9 to TRBJ1-1, with 7 bases that match TRBD1. This CDR3 comprises 15 residues. The germline CDR1 and CDR2 sequences are SEHNR and FQNEAQ (reference sequence). V was pared by 5 bases and J by 3 bases, with 9 bases of the junction left unmatched.

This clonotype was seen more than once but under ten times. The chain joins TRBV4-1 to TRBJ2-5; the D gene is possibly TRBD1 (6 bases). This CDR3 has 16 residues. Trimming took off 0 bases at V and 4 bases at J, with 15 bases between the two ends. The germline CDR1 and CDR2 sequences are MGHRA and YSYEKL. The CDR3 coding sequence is TGCGCCAGCAGCCAAGAGGTTGTGGGGGCAAGAGAGACCCAGTACTTC. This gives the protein CASSQEVVGARETQYF.

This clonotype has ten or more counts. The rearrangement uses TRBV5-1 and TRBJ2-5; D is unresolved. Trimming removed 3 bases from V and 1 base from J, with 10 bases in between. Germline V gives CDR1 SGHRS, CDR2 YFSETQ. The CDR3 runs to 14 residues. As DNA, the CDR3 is TGCGCCAGCAGCTCCCCCGACGGCCAAGAGACCCAGTACTTC. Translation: CASSSPDGQETQYF.

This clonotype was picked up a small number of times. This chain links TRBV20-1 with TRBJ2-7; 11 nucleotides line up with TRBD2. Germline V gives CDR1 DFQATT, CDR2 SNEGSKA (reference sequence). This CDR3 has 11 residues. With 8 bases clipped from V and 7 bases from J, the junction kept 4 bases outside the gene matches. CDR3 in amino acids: CSWASGGEQYF. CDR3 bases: TGCAGTTGGGCTAGCGGGGGGGAGCAGTACTTC.

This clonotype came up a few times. The CDR3 nucleotides are TGTGCCATCAGCAACCGGAGCTCCTACGAGCAGTACTTC. As protein: CAISNRSSYEQYF. This chain uses TRBV10-3 with TRBJ2-7; D is uncertain. Trimming took 6 bases from V and 0 from J, leaving 9 bases between them. Germline V lookup: CDR1 ENHRY, CDR2 SYGVKD. The length of the CDR3 is 13 residues.

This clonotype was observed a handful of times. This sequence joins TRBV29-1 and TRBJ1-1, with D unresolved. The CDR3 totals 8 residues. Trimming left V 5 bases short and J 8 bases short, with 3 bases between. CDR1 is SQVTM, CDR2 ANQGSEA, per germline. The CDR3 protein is CSVLEAFF. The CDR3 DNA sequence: TGCAGCGTTTTAGAAGCTTTCTTT.

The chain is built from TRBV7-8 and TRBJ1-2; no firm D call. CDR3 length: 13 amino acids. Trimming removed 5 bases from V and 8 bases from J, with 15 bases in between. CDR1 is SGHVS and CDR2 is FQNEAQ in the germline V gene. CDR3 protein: CASSPGVEYGYTF. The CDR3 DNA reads TGTGCCAGCAGCCCGGGCGTCGAGTACGGCTACACCTTC.

The CDR3 DNA follows: TGTGCCAGCAGCTTAGCGTTCGGAGAAAAGAACACCGGGGAGCTGTTTTTT. Amino acid sequence: CASSLAFGEKNTGELFF. V and J are TRBV7-9 and TRBJ2-2; D remains ambiguous. There are 17 residues in the CDR3. Trimming shortened V by 0 bases and J by 1 base, and 12 bases separated the two germline ends. Germline loops: CDR1 SEHNR, CDR2 FQNEAQ (reference sequence).

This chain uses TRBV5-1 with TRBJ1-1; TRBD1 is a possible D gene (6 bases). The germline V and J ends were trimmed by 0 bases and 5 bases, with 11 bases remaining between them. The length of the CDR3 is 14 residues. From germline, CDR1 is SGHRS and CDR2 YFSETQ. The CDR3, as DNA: TGCGCCAGCAGCTTGGGGGGGCCGGGGACTGAAGCTTTCTTT. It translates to CASSLGGPGTEAFF.

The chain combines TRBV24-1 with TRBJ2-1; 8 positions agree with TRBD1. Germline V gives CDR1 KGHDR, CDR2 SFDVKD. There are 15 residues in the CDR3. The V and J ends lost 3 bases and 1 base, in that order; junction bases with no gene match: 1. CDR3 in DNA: TGTGCCACCAGTGATACAGGGGGGTCCTACAATGAGCAGTTCTTC. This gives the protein CATSDTGGSYNEQFF.

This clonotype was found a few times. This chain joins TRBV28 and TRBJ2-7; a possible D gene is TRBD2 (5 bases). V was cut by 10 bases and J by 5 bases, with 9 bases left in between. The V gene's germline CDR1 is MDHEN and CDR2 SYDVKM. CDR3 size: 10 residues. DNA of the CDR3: TGTGCCACCCTCGGGGACGAGCAGTACTTC. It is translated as CATLGDEQYF.

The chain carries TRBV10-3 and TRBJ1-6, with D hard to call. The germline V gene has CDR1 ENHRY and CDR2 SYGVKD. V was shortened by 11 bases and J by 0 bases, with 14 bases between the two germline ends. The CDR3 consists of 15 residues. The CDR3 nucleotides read TGTGCCCCCACGAGACGCCTCTCCTATAATTCACCCCTCCACTTT. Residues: CAPTRRLSYNSPLHF.

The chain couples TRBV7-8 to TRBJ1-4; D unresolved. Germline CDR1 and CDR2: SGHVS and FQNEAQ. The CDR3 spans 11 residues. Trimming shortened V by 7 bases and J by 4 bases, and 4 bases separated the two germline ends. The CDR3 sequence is CASTYNEKLFF. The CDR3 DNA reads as TGTGCCAGCACCTATAATGAAAAACTGTTTTTT. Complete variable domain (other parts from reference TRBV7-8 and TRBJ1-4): GAGVSQSPRYKVAKRGQDVALRCDPISGHVSLFWYQQALGQGPEFLTYFQNEAQLDKSGLPSDRFFAERPEGSVSTLKIQRTQQEDSAVYLCASTYNEKLFFGSGTQLSVL.

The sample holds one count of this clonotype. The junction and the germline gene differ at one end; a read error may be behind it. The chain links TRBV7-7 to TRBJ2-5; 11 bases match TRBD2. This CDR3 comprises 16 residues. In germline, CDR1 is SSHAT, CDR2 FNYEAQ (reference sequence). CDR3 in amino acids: CASRSLAGGTEETQYF. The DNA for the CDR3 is TGTGCTAGCAGGTCTTTAGCGGGGGGGACGGAAGAGACCCAGTACTTC.

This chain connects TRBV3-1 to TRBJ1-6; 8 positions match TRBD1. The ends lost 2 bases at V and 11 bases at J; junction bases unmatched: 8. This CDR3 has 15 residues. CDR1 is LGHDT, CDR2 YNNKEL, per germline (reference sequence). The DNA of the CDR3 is TGTGCCAGCAGCCAATCGGGACAGGTATATCCACCCCTCCACTTT. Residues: CASSQSGQVYPPLHF.

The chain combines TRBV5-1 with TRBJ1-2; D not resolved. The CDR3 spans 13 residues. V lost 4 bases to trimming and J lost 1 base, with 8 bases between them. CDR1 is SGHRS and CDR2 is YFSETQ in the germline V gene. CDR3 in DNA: TGCGCCAGCAGCAGAGAGAGTAACTATGGCTACACCTTC. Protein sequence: CASSRESNYGYTF.

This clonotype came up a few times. The CDR3 region has the DNA TGTGCCAGCAGCTTTTGGACTAGCGGGGGGGCCGGGGAGACCCAGTACTTC. Translating it yields CASSFWTSGGAGETQYF. V gene TRBV13 combines with J gene TRBJ2-5; 15 bases map to TRBD2. The CDR3 length is 17 residues. Germline loops: CDR1 PRHDT, CDR2 FYEKMQ (reference sequence). Losses at the gene ends were 3 bases for V and 5 bases for J; bases not matched to a gene: 7.

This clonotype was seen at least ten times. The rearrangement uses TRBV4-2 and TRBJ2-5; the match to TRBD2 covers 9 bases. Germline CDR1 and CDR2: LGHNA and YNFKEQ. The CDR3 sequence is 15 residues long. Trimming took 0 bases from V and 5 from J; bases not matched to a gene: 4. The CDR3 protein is CASSQEGGGVETQYF. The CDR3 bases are TGTGCCAGCAGCCAAGAAGGCGGGGGGGTTGAGACCCAGTACTTC.

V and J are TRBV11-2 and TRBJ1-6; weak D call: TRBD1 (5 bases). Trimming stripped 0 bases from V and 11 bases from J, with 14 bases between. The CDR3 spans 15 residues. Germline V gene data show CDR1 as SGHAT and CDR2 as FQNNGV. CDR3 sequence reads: CASSLDPQGGPPLHF. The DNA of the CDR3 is TGTGCCAGCAGCTTAGATCCGCAGGGCGGGCCACCCCTCCACTTT.

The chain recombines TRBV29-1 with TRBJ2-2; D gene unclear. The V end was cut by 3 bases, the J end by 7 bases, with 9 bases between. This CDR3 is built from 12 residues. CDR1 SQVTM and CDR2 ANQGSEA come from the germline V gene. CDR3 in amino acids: CSVEGTGGELFF. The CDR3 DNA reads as TGCAGCGTTGAGGGTACCGGCGGGGAGCTGTTTTTT.

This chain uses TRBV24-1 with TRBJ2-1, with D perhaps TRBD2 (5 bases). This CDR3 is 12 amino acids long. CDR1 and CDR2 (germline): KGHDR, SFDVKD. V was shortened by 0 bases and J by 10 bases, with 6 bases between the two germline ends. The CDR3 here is CATSDLTGEQFF. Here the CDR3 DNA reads TGTGCCACCAGTGATTTGACGGGAGAGCAGTTCTTC.

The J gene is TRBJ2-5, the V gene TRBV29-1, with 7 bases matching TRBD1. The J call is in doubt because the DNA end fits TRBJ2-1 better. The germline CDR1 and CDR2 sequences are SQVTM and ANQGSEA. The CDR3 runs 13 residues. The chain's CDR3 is CSADRVLGNEQFF. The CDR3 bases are TGCAGCGCAGACAGGGTGTTGGGCAATGAGCAGTTCTTC.

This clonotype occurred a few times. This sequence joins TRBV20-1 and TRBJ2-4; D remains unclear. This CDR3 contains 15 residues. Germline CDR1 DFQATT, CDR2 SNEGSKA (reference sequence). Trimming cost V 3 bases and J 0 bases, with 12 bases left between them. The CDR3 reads CSASAPGLAKNIQYF. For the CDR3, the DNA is TGCAGTGCTAGTGCCCCCGGGCTAGCCAAAAACATTCAGTACTTC.

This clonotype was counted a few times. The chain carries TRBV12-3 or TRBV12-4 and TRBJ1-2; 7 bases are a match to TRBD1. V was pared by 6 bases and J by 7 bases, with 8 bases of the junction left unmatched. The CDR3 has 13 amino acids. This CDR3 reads CASSAGGGRGYTF. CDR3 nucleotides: TGTGCCAGCAGCGCAGGAGGGGGCCGTGGCTACACCTTC.

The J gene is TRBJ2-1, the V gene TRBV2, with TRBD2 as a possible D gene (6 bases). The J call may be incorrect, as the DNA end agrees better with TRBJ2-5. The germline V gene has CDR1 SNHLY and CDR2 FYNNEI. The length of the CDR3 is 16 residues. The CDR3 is CASSEGLVVYQETQYF. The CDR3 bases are TGTGCCAGCAGTGAAGGACTAGTGGTATACCAAGAGACCCAGTACTTC.

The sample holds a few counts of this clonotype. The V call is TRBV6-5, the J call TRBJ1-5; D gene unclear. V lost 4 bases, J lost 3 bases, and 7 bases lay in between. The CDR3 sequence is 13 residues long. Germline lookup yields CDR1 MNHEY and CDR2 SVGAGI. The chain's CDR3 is CASSSRDNQPQHF. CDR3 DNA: TGTGCCAGCAGTTCCCGGGACAATCAGCCCCAGCATTTT.

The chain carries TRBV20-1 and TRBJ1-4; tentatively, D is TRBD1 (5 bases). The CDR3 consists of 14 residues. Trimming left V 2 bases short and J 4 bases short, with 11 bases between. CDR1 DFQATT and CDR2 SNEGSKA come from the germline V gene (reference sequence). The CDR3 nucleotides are TGCAGTGCTAGACCACCGGGACTTAATGAAAAACTGTTTTTT. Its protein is CSARPPGLNEKLFF.

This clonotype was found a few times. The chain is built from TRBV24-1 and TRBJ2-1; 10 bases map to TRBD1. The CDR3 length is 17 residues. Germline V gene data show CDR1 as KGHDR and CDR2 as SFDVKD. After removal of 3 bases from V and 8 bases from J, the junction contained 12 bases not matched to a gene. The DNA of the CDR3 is TGTGCCACCAGTGATCTACCGGGACAGGGGTGGAGTGATGAGCAGTTCTTC. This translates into CATSDLPGQGWSDEQFF.